This T cell receptor (beta chain) was retrieved from a study of siplizumab effects on memory and regulatory T cells. Study-wide results and limits: In controls, about 28% of mappable alloreactive CD4+ clones were Treg-derived on average, versus roughly 74% with siplizumab. To unstimulated subsets, only a minor fraction of alloreactive clones could be mapped. Many proliferating CD4+ or CD8+ clones remained unclassified. Roughly 75-96% of them could not be assigned either a naive or a memory phenotype.

Germline CDR1 and CDR2: MGHRA and YSYEKL. The CDR3 is 13 residues long. The germline V and J ends were trimmed by 0 bases and 10 bases, with 10 bases remaining between them. Points on this clone: Its antigen is not identified.

Each sample yielded around 10^5 assayed TCR templates. Sequencing used immunoSEQ multiplex PCR; TCRdb keeps in-frame clones, though not all of them. The sample lists some 97,000 clones; 94% were seen once. The clonotype comes from a human donor in good health. V is TRBV4-1 and J is TRBJ2-1, with a tentative D call TRBD2 (6 bases). Sequences were obtained from Tregs sorted from blood. The DNA for the CDR3 is TGCGCCAGCAGCCAAGATTGGGGGAGGGAGCAGTTCTTC. Encoded protein: CASSQDWGREQFF.